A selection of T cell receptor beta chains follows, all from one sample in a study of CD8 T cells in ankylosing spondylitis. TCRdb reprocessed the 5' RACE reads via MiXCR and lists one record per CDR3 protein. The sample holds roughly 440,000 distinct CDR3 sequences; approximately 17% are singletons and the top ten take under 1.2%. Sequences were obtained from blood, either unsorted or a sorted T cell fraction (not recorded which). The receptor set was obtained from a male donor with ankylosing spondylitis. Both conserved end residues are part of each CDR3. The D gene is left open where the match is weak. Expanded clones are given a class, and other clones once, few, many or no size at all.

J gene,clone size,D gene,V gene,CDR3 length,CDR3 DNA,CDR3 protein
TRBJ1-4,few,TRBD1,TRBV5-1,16,TGCGCCAGCAGCTTGGTCCCGGGACAGGGAGGAGAAAAACTGTTTTTT,CASSLVPGQGGEKLFF
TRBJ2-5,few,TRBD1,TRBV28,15,TGTGCCAGCAGTGGTGGGACAGTTCTCCAAGAGACCCAGTACTTC,CASSGGTVLQETQYF
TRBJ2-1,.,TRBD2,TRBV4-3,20,TGCGCCAGCAGCCAAGATAGGTTAAGGGAAAGACTAGCTGGTCCCGATGAGCAGTTCTTC,CASSQDRLRERLAGPDEQFF
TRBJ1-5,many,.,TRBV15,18,TGTGCCACCAGCAGAGAGGCGGCGGCCGATCTTAGCAATCAGCCCCAGCATTTT,CATSREAAADLSNQPQHF
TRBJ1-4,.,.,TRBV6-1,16,TGTGCCAGCTGCCGGGACACCAAACGGGGGAATGAAAAACTGTTTTTT,CASCRDTKRGNEKLFF
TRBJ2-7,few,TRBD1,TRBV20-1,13,TGCAGTGGCCTGGGACAGCTCTCCTACGAGCAGTACTTC,CSGLGQLSYEQYF
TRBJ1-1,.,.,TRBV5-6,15,TGTGCCAGCAGCTGGGTTGGAGACAAGAACACTGAAGCTTTCTTT,CASSWVGDKNTEAFF
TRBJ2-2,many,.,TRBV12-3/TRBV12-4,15,TGTGCCAGCAGCCCTATAGGGGGGGCCGCCGGGGAGCTGTTTTTT,CASSPIGGAAGELFF
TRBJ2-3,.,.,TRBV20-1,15,TGCAGTGCAGACCAGGGGAGGGCGCAGACAGATGCGCAGTATTTT,CSADQGRAQTDAQYF
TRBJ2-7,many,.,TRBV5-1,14,TGCGCCAGCAGCTTGGAGGGCGCCCCCTACGAGCAGTACTTC,CASSLEGAPYEQYF
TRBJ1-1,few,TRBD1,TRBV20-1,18,TGCAGTGCTAGAGATCGGGCAGGGGGTCTGGCAATTAGCACTGAAGCTTTCTTT,CSARDRAGGLAISTEAFF
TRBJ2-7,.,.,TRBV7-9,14,TGTGCCAGCAGCCCCGGGGGGCAATGGTACGAGCAGTACTTC,CASSPGGQWYEQYF
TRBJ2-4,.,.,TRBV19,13,TGTGCCAGTAGGACAGCGTCGGGAAACATTCAGTACTTC,CASRTASGNIQYF
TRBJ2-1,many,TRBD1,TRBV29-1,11,TGCAGCGGTGGACAGGACAATGAGCAGTTCTTC,CSGGQDNEQFF
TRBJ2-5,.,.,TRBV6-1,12,TGTGCCAGCCTCGGGGGCACAGAGACCCAGTACTTC,CASLGGTETQYF
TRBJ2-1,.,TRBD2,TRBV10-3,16,TGTGCCATCAGTGACCAGACTAGCGGGAGTGTGGATGAGCAGTTCTTC,CAISDQTSGSVDEQFF
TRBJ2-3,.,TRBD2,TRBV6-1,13,TGTGCCAGCGGGACTAGTCACGCGGATACGCAGTATTTT,CASGTSHADTQYF
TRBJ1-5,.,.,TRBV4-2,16,TGTGCCAGCAGCCAAGAACAGCGGACCCTTTATCAGCCCCAGCATTTT,CASSQEQRTLYQPQHF
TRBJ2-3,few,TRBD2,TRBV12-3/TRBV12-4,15,TGTGCCAGCAGTATAGCGGGGTCTAGCACAGATACGCAGTATTTT,CASSIAGSSTDTQYF
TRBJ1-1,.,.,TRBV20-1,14,TGCAGTGCAATGAGGGGGGGAGGCAACACTGAAGCTTTCTTT,CSAMRGGGNTEAFF
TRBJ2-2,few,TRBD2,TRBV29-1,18,TGCAGCGTTGAAGATGTAATAGCGGGGGGAGCGAACACCGGGGAGCTGTTTTTT,CSVEDVIAGGANTGELFF
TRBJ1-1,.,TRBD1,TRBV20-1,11,TGCAGTGCTAGGGCGGACAGGGATAATTTCTTT,CSARADRDNFF
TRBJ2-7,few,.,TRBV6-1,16,TGTGCCAGCAGTGAAGCGCGGCGGGGGCAGAACTACGAGCAGTACTTC,CASSEARRGQNYEQYF
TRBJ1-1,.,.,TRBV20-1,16,TGCAGTGCTAGAGTCATGACCCGACGGATGAACGCTGAAGCTTTCTTT,CSARVMTRRMNAEAFF
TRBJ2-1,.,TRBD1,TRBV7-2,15,TGTGCCAGCAGTAGCGACAGGGGGGCCTACAATGAGCAGTTCTTC,CASSSDRGAYNEQFF